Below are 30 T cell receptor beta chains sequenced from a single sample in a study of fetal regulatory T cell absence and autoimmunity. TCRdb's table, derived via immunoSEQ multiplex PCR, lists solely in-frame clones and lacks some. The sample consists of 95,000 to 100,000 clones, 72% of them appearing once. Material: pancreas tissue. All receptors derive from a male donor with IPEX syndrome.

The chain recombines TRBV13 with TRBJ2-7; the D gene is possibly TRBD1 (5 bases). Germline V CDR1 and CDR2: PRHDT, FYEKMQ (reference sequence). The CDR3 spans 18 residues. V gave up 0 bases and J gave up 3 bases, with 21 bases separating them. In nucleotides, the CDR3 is TGTGCCAGCAGCTTAGGCCAGGGTCCTGGCCTAGTGGACTACGAGCAGTACTTC. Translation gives CASSLGQGPGLVDYEQYF.

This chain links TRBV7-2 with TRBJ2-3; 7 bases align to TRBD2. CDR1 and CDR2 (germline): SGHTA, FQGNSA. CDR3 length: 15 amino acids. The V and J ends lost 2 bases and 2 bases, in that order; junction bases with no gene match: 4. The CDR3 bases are TGTGCCAGCAGCTTAACGGGACTAAACACAGATACGCAGTATTTT. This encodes CASSLTGLNTDTQYF.

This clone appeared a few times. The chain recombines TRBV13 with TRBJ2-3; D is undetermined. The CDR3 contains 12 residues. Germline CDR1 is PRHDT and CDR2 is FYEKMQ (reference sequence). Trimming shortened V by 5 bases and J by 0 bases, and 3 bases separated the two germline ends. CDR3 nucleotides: TGTGCCAGCAGCCCTAGCACAGATACGCAGTATTTT. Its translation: CASSPSTDTQYF.

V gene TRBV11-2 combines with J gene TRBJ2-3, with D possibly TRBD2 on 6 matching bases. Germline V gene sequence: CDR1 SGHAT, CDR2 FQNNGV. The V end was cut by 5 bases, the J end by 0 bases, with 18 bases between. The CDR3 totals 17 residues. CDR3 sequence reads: CASSPILAPSSTDTQYF. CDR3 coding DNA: TGTGCCAGCAGCCCGATACTAGCTCCTTCTAGCACAGATACGCAGTATTTT.

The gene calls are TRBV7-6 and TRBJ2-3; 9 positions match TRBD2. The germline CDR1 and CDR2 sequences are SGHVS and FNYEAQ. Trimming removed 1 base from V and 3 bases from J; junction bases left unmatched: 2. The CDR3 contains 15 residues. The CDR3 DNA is TGTGCCAGCAGCTTAGGCGGGGGGGCGACAGATACGCAGTATTTT. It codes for CASSLGGGATDTQYF. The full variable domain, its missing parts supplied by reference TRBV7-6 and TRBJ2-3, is GAGVSQSPRYKVTKRGQDVALRCDPISGHVSLYWYRQALGQGPEFLTYFNYEAQQDKSGLPNDRFSAERPEGSISTLTIQRTEQRDSAMYRCASSLGGGATDTQYFGPGTRLTVL.

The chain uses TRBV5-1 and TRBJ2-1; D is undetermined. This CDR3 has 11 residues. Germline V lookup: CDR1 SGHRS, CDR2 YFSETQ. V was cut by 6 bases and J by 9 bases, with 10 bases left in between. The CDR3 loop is CASIFDGEQFF. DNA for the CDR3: TGCGCCAGCATTTTCGATGGTGAGCAGTTCTTC.

The chain's CDR3 is CASSYRRGRGFYGYTF. The DNA of the CDR3 is TGTGCCAGCAGCTACCGGCGGGGGCGGGGGTTCTATGGCTACACCTTC. The rearrangement links TRBV6-6 to TRBJ1-2; weak D call: TRBD1 (6 bases). The CDR3 extends over 16 amino acids. The germline V and J ends were trimmed by 6 bases and 4 bases, with 21 bases remaining between them. From germline, CDR1 is MNHNY and CDR2 SVGAGI (reference sequence).

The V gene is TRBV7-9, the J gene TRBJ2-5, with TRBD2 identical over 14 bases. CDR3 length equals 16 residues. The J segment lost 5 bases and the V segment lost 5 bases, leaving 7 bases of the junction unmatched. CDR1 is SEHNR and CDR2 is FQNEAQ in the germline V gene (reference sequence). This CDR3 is CASSLTSGRARETQYF. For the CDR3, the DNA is TGTGCCAGCAGCCTGACTAGCGGGAGGGCCCGGGAGACCCAGTACTTC.

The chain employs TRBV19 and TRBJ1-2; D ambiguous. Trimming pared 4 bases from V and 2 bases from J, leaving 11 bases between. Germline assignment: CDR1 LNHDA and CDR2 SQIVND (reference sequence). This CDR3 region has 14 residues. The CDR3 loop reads CASSKRIPNYGYTF. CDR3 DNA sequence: TGTGCCAGTAGTAAAAGGATTCCCAACTATGGCTACACCTTC.

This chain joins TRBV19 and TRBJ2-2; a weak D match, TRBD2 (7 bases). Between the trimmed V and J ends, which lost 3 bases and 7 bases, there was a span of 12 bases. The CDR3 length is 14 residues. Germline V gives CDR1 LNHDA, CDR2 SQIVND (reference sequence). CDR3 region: CASSIWGGVGELFF. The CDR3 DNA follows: TGTGCCAGTAGTATTTGGGGGGGCGTCGGGGAGCTGTTTTTT. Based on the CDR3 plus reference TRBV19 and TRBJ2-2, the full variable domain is DGGITQSPKYLFRKEGQNVTLSCEQNLNHDAMYWYRQDPGQGLRLIYYSQIVNDFQKGDIAEGYSVSREKKESFPLTVTSAQKNPTAFYLCASSIWGGVGELFFGEGSRLTVL.

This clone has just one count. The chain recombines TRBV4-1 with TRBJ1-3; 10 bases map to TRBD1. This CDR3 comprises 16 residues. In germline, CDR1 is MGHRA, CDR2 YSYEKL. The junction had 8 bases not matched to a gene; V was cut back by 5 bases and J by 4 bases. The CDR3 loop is CASSIRQGAAGNTIYF. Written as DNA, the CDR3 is TGCGCCAGCAGCATAAGACAGGGGGCAGCGGGAAACACCATATATTTT.

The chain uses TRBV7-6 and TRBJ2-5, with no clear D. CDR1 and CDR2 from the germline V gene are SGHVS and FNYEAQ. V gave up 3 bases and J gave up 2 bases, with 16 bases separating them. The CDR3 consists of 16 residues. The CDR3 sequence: CASSFRPYIPQETQYF. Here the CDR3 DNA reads TGTGCCAGCAGCTTTCGCCCCTATATACCTCAAGAGACCCAGTACTTC.

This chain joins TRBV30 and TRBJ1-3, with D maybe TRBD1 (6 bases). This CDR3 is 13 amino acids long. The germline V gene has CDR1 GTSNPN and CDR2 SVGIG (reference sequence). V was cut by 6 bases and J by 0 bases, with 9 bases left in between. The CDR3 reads CACDRSSGNTIYF. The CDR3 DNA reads TGTGCCTGCGACAGGTCCTCTGGAAACACCATATATTTT.

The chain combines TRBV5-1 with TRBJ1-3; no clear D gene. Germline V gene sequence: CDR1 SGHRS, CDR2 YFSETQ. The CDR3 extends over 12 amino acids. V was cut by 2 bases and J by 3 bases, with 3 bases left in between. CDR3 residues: CASSLGGNTIYF. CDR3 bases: TGCGCCAGCAGCTTAGGTGGAAACACCATATATTTT.

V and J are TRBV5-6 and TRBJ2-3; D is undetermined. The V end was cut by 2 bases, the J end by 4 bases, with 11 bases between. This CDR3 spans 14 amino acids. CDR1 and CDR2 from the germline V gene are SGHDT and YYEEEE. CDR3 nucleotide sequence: TGTGCCAGCAGCTTCCTCGAGCGATCAGATACGCAGTATTTT. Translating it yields CASSFLERSDTQYF.

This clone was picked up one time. CDR3 amino acids: CASSPGVSDYTF. CDR3 in DNA: TGCGCCAGCAGCCCAGGGGTAAGCGACTACACCTTC. The J gene is TRBJ1-2, the V gene TRBV4-1; the D gene is possibly TRBD1 (6 bases). Per the germline V gene, CDR1 is MGHRA and CDR2 is YSYEKL. This CDR3 is built from 12 residues. Trimming took off 4 bases at V and 10 bases at J, with 13 bases between the two ends.

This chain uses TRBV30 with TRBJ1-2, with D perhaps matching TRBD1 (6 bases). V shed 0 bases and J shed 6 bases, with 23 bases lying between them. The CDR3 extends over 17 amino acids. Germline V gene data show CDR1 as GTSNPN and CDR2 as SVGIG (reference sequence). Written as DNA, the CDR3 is TGTGCCTGGAGTGTATCGGTCAGGGGAGTGGTCGACCATGGCTACACCTTC. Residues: CAWSVSVRGVVDHGYTF.

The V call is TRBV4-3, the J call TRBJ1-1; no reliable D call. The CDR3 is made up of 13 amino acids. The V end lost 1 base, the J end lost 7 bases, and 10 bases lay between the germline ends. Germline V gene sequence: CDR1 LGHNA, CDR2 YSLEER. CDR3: CASSQVGVGEAFF. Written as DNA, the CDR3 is TGCGCCAGCAGCCAAGTCGGGGTTGGTGAAGCTTTCTTT.

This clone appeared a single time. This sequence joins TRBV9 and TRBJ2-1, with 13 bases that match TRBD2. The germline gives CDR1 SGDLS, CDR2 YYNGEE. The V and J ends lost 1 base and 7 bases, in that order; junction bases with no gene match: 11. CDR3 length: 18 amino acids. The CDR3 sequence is CASSVPTPGTSGDNEQFF. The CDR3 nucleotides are TGTGCCAGCAGCGTACCCACCCCCGGGACTAGCGGGGATAATGAGCAGTTCTTC.

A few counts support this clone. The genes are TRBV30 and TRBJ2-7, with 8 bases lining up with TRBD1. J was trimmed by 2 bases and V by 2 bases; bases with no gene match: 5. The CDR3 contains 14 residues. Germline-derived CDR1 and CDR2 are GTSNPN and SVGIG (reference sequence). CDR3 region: CAWSRQGATYEQYF. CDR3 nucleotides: TGTGCCTGGAGTCGGCAGGGGGCAACCTACGAGCAGTACTTC.

CDR3 in DNA: TGTGCCAGCAGTTGGGACAGGGAGGCGGTACGGAACACTGAAGCTTTCTTT. It yields the protein CASSWDREAVRNTEAFF. The rearrangement uses TRBV2 and TRBJ1-1; 9 bases map to TRBD1. V gave up 5 bases and J gave up 1 base; unmatched junction bases: 11. This CDR3 contains 17 residues. The germline gives CDR1 SNHLY, CDR2 FYNNEI.

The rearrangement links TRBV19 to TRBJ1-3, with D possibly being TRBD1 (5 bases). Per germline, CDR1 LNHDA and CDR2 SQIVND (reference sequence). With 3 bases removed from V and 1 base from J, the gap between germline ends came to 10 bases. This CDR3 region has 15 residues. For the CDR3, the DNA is TGTGCCAGTAGTATGGCAGGGACTTCTGGAAACACCATATATTTT. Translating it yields CASSMAGTSGNTIYF.

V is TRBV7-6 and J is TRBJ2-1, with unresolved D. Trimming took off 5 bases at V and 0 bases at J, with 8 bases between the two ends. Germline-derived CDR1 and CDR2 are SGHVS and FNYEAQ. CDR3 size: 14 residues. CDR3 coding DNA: TGTGCCAGCAGCATTACCCTCTCCTACAATGAGCAGTTCTTC. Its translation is CASSITLSYNEQFF.

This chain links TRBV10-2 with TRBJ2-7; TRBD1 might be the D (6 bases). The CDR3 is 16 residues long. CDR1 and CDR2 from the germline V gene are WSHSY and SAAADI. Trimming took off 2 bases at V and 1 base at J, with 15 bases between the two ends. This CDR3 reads CASSERAGAKSYEQYF. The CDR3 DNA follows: TGCGCCAGCAGTGAGCGGGCAGGGGCTAAATCCTACGAGCAGTACTTC.

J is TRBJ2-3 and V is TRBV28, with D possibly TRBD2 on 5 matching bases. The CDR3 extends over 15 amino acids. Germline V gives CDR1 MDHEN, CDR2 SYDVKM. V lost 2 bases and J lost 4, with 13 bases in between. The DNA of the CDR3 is TGTGCCAGCAGTTTAAGTTGGGCTAGCTCAGATACGCAGTATTTT. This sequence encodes CASSLSWASSDTQYF.

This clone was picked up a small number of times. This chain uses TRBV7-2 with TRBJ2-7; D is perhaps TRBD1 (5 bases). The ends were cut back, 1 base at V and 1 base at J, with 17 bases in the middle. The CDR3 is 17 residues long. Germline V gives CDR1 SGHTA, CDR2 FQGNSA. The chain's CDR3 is CASSLDRSSLPSYEQYF. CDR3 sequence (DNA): TGTGCCAGCAGCTTAGACAGGTCCTCCCTCCCTTCCTACGAGCAGTACTTC.

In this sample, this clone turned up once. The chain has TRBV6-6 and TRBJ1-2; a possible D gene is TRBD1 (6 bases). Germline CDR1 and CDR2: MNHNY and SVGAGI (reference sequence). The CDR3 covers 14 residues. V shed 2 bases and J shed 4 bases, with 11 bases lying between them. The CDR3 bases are TGTGCCAGCAGTTACCCCGACAGGTCCTATGGCTACACCTTC. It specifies CASSYPDRSYGYTF.

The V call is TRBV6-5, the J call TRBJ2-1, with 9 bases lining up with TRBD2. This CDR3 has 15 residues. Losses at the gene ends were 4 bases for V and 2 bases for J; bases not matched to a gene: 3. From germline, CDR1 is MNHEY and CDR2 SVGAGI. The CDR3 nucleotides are TGTGCCAGCAGTTCCCTAGCGGGGCCCTACAATGAGCAGTTCTTC. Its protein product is CASSSLAGPYNEQFF.

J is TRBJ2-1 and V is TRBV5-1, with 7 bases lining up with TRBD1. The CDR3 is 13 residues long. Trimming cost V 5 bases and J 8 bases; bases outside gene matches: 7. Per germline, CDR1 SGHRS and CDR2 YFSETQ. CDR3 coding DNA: TGCGCCAGCAGGACAGGGACGGGCGATGAGCAGTTCTTC. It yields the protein CASRTGTGDEQFF.

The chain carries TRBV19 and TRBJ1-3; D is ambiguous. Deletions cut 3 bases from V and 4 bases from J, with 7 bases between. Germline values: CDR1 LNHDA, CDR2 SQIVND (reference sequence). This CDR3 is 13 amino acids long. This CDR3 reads CASSMGRGNTIYF. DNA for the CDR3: TGTGCCAGTAGTATGGGCAGGGGAAACACCATATATTTT. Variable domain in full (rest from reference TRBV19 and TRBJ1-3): DGGITQSPKYLFRKEGQNVTLSCEQNLNHDAMYWYRQDPGQGLRLIYYSQIVNDFQKGDIAEGYSVSREKKESFPLTVTSAQKNPTAFYLCASSMGRGNTIYFGEGSWLTVV.